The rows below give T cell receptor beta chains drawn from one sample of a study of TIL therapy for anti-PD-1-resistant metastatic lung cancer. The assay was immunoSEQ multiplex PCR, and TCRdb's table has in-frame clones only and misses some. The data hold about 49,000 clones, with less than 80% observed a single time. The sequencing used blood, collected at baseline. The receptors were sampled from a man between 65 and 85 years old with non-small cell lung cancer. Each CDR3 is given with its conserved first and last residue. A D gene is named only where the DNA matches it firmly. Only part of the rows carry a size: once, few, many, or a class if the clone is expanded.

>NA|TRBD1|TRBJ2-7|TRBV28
TGTGCCAGCAAGCTCGGGACAGGGGTCAACGAGCAGTACTTC
CASKLGTGVNEQYF
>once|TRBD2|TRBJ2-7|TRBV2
TGTGCCAGCAGTGTAGAGGCTAGCGGGAGTCGCGAGCAGTACTTC
CASSVEASGSREQYF
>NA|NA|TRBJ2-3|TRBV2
TGTGCCAGCAGTGTCCAGGGCAGGGGCGAGGTCAAATATACGCAGTATTTT
CASSVQGRGEVKYTQYF
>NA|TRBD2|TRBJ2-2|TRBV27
TGTGCCAGCACCGTTAGCGGGGTCCATACCGGGGAGCTGTTTTTT
CASTVSGVHTGELFF
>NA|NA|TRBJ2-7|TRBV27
TGTGCCAGCAGTCTAACCCCTGGAAGAGCCTACGAGCAGTACTTC
CASSLTPGRAYEQYF
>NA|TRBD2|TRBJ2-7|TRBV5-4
TGTGCCAGCAGCTTGGGGGCACTAGCGGGGAGCTACGAGCAGTACTTC
CASSLGALAGSYEQYF
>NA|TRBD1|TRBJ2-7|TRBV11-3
TGTGCCAGCAGCTTAAGGACAGGGAACTACGAGCAGTACTTC
CASSLRTGNYEQYF
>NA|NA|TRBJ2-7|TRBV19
TGTGCCAGTAGTTTGGGACTCCAACTTATCTACGAGCAGTACTTC
CASSLGLQLIYEQYF
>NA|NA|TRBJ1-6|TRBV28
TGTGCCAGCAGTTTATTACAGGGAGGTTCACCCCTCCACTTT
CASSLLQGGSPLHF
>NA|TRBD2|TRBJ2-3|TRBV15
TGTGCCACCAGCAGAGGGGAGGGGCACACTGCAGATACGCAGTATTTT
CATSRGEGHTADTQYF
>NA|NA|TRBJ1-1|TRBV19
TGTGCCAGTAGTCCCTCGGACGAGAATGAAGCTTTCTTT
CASSPSDENEAFF
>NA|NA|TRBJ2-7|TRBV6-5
TGTGCCAGCAGTGACTACGAGCAGTACTTC
CASSDYEQYF
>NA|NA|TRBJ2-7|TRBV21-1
TGTGCCAGCAGCACCCTCTACGAGCAGTACTTC
CASSTLYEQYF
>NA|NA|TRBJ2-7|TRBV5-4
TGTGCCAGCTCCAGTCCGGACAGCTACGAGCAGTACTTC
CASSSPDSYEQYF
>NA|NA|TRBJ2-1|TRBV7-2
TGTGCCAGCAGCTCCGGCCCCGGGACCTCGTCGAATGAGCAGTTCTTC
CASSSGPGTSSNEQFF
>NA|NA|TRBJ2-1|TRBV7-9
TGTGCCAGCATCCTGACTACTGGCTCCTACAATGAGCAGTTCTTC
CASILTTGSYNEQFF
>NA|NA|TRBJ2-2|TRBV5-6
TGTGCCAGCAGCCGCGACACGCGGTTGGAAACCGGGGAGCTGTTTTTT
CASSRDTRLETGELFF
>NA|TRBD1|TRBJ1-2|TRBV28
TGTGCCAGCAGTTTTGGGACAGAGTATAACTATGGCTACACCTTC
CASSFGTEYNYGYTF
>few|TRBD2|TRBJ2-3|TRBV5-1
TGCGCCAGTCGGACTAGCGGATTGACAGATACGCAGTATTTT
CASRTSGLTDTQYF
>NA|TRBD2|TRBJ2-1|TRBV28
TGTGCCAGCACCGCCCCGGGACAGGACGGGACTAGCGAATACAATGAGCAGTTCTTC
CASTAPGQDGTSEYNEQFF
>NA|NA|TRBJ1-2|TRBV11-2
TGTGCCAGCAGCTTAGCCTCACAGGGCATCTATGGCTACACCTTC
CASSLASQGIYGYTF
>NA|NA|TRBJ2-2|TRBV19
TGTGCCAGTAGTATGCCCCGGGACTTCACGGGGGAGCTGTTTTTT
CASSMPRDFTGELFF
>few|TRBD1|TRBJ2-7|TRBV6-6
TGTGCCAGCAGCTGGACAGGGTACGAGCAGTACTTC
CASSWTGYEQYF
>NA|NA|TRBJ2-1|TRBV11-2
TGTGCCAGCAGCTTAGGAGGTGAGCAGTTCTTC
CASSLGGEQFF
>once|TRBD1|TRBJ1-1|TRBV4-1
TGCGCCAGCAGCCAAGTCACAGGGGGCCGGACTGAAGCTTTCTTT
CASSQVTGGRTEAFF
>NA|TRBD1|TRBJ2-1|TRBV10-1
TGCGCCAAAGGACAGGGTGGTCAGTTCTTC
CAKGQGGQFF
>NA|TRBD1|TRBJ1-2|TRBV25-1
TGTGCCAGCAGTGAATATGACAGGGGGATGTATGGCTACACCTTC
CASSEYDRGMYGYTF
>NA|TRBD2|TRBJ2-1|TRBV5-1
TGCGCCAGCAGCTTGCAAGCGGGAGGGTACAATGAGCAGTTCTTC
CASSLQAGGYNEQFF
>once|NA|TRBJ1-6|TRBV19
TGTGCCAGTAGTATAGGTGGCGGTTCACCCCTCCACTTT
CASSIGGGSPLHF
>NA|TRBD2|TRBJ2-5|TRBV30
TGTGCCTGGAGTGCGGCGGGGGGGGGCTCGGGAGAGACCCAGTACTTC
CAWSAAGGGSGETQYF
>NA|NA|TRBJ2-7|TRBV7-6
TGTGCCAGCAGCTTATTCCGGACGGAAGATCCCTACGAGCAGTACTTC
CASSLFRTEDPYEQYF
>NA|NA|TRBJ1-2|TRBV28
TGTGCCAGCAGTCACTTGACTTTATACACCTTC
CASSHLTLYTF
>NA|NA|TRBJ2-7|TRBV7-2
TGTGCCAGCAGCCTCAGGGGAAGAGAGCAGTACTTC
CASSLRGREQYF
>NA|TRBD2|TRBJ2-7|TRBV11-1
TGTGCCAGCAGCTTAATTAGGACTAGCGGGAGATCCTACGAGCAGTACTTC
CASSLIRTSGRSYEQYF
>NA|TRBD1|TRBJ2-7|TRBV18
TGTGCCAGCTCACCTCGACAGGGGCCCCAGGCCCTCGAGCAGTACTTC
CASSPRQGPQALEQYF
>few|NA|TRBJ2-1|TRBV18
TGTGCCAGCTCACCAGGGTCCGGGAACAATGAGCAGTTCTTC
CASSPGSGNNEQFF
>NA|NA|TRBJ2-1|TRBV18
TGTGCCAGCTCACTGGGTTATGAGCAGTTCTTC
CASSLGYEQFF
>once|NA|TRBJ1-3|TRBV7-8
TGTGCCAGCAGCACGGGGACAAACACCATATATTTT
CASSTGTNTIYF
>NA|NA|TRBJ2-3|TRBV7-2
TGTGCCAGCAGCTTCTTTCCGGATACGCAGTATTTT
CASSFFPDTQYF
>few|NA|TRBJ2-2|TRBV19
TGTGCCAGTAGTCCCCGACAGGTTACCGGGGAGCTGTTTTTT
CASSPRQVTGELFF
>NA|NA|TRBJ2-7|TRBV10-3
TGTGCCATCAGGGGGGTTACGGACCAGGGAACCTACGAGCAGTACTTC
CAIRGVTDQGTYEQYF
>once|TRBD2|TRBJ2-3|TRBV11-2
TGTGCCAGCAGCTTAGATCGGGGGGCAGATACGCAGTATTTT
CASSLDRGADTQYF
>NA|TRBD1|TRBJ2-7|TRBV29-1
TGCAGCGTTCTAAGGGGGCTATACGAGCAGTACTTC
CSVLRGLYEQYF
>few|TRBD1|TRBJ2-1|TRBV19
TGTGCCAGTATCGGGACAGGGTGGAATGAGCAGTTCTTC
CASIGTGWNEQFF
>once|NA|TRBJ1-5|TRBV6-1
TGTGCCAGCAGCGGGACCAGGGATCAGCCCCAGCATTTT
CASSGTRDQPQHF
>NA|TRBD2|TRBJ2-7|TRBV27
TGTGCCAGCAGTTCCCTAGCGGGAGTATGGGAGCAGTACTTC
CASSSLAGVWEQYF
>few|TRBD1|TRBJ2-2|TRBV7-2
TGTGCCAGCAGCCGACAGGGGGCGGGCACCGGGGAGCTGTTTTTT
CASSRQGAGTGELFF
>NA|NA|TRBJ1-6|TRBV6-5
TGTGCCAGCAGGGGAAGGCCACCGATAAATTCACCCCTCCACTTT
CASRGRPPINSPLHF
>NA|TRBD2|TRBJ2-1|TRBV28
TGTGCCAGCTCCGGGACTAGCGGGAGGGCCTCTCGCGAAAATGAGCAGTTCTTC
CASSGTSGRASRENEQFF